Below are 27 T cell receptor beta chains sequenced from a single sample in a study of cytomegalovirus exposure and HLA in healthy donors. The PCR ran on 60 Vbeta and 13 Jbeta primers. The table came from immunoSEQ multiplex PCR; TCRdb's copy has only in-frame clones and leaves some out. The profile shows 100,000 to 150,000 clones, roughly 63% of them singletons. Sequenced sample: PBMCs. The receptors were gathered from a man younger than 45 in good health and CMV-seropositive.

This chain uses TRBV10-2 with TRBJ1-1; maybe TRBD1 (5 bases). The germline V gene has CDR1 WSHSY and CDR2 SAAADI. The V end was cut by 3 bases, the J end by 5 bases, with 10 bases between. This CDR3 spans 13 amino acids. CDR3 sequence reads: CASSDQGTTEAFF. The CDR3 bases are TGCGCCAGCAGTGATCAGGGAACGACTGAAGCTTTCTTT.

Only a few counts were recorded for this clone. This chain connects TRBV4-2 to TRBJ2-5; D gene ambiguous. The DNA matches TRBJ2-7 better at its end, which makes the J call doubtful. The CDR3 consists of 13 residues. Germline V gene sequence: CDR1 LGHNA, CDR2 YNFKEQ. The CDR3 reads CASSQGPKYEQYF. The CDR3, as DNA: TGTGCCAGCAGCCAAGGCCCGAAATACGAGCAGTACTTC.

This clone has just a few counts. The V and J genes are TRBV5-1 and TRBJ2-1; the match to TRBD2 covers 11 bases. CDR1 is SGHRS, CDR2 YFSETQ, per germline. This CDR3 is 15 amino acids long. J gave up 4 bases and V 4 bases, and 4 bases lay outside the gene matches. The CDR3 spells CASSTTSGTYNEQFF. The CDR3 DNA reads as TGCGCCAGCAGCACGACTAGCGGGACTTACAATGAGCAGTTCTTC.

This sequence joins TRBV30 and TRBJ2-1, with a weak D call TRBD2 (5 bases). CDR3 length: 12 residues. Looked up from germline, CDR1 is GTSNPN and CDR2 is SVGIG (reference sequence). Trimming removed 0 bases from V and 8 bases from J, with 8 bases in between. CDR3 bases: TGTGCCTGGAGTGTTGGTAGCGATGAGCAGTTCTTC. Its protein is CAWSVGSDEQFF. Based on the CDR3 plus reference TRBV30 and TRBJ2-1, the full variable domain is SQTIHQWPATLVQPVGSPLSLECTVEGTSNPNLYWYRQAAGRGLQLLFYSVGIGQISSEVPQNLSASRPQDRQFILSSKKLLLSDSGFYLCAWSVGSDEQFFGPGTRLTVL.

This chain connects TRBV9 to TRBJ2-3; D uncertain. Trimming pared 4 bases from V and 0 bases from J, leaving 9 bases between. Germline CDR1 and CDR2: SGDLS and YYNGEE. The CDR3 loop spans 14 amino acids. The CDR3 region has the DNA TGTGCCAGCAGCACTCTAACTAGCACAGATACGCAGTATTTT. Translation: CASSTLTSTDTQYF.

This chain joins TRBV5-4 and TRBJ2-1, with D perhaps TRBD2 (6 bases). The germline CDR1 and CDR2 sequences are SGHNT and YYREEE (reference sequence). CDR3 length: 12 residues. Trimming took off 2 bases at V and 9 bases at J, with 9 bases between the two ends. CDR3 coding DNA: TGTGCCAGCAGCTTACGCGGGACTGAGCAGTTCTTC. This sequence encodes CASSLRGTEQFF.

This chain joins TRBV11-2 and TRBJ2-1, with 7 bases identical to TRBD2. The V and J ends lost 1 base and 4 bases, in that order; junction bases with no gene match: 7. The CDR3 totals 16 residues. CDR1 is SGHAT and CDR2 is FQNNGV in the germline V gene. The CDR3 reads CASSLVASGPYNEQFF. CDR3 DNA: TGTGCCAGCAGCTTAGTGGCTAGCGGTCCGTACAATGAGCAGTTCTTC. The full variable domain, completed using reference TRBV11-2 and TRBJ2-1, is EAGVAQSPRYKIIEKRQSVAFWCNPISGHATLYWYQQILGQGPKLLIQFQNNGVVDDSQLPKDRFSAERLKGVDSTLKIQPAKLEDSAVYLCASSLVASGPYNEQFFGPGTRLTVL.

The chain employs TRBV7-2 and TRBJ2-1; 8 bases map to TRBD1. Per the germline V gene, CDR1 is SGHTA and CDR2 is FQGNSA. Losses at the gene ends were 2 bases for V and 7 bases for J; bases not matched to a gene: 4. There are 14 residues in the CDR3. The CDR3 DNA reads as TGTGCCAGCAGCTTAAGACAGGGGCGGAATGAGCAGTTCTTC. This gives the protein CASSLRQGRNEQFF.

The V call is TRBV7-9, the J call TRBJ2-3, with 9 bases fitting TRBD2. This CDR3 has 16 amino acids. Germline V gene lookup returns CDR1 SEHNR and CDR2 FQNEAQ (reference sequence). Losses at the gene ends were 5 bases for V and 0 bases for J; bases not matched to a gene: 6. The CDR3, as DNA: TGTGCCAGCAGCCCCCTAGCGGGGAAAAGCACAGATACGCAGTATTTT. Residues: CASSPLAGKSTDTQYF. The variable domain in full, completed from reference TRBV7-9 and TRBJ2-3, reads DTGVSQNPRHKITKRGQNVTFRCDPISEHNRLYWYRQTLGQGPEFLTYFQNEAQLEKSRLLSDRFSAERPKGSFSTLEIQRTEQGDSAMYLCASSPLAGKSTDTQYFGPGTRLTVL.

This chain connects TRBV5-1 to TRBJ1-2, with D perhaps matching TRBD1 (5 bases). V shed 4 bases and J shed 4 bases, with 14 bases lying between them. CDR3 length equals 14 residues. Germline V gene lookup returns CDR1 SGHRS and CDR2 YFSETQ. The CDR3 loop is CASSPGGGPYGYTF. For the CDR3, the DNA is TGCGCCAGCAGCCCGGGGGGAGGGCCCTATGGCTACACCTTC.

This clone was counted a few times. The DNA for the CDR3 is TGTGCCAGCAGTGAGAGGGTCCACGAGCAGTACTTC. Protein: CASSERVHEQYF. V usage is TRBV2 and J usage is TRBJ2-7; D perhaps matches TRBD2 (5 bases). Germline V gives CDR1 SNHLY, CDR2 FYNNEI. The CDR3 has 12 residues. V was cut by 3 bases and J by 5 bases, with 8 bases left in between.

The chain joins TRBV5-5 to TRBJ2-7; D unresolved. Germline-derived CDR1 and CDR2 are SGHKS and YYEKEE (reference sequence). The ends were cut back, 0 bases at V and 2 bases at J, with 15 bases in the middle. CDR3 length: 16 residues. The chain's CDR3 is CASSLVRLVFAYEQYF. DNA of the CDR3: TGTGCCAGCAGCTTGGTTCGGTTGGTTTTTGCCTACGAGCAGTACTTC.

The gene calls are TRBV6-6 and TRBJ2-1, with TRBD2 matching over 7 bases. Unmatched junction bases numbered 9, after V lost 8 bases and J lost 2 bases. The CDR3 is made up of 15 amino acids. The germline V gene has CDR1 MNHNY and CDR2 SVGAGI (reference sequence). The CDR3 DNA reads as TGTGCCAGCTCTTTACTAAGCGGGACCTACAATGAGCAGTTCTTC. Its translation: CASSLLSGTYNEQFF.

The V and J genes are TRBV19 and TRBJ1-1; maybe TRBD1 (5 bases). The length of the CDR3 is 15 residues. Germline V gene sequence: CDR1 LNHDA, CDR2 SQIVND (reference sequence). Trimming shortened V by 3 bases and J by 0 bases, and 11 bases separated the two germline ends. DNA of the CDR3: TGTGCCAGTAGTATGGGAGGCAGGGTGAACACTGAAGCTTTCTTT. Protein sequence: CASSMGGRVNTEAFF. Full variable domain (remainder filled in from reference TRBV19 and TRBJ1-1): DGGITQSPKYLFRKEGQNVTLSCEQNLNHDAMYWYRQDPGQGLRLIYYSQIVNDFQKGDIAEGYSVSREKKESFPLTVTSAQKNPTAFYLCASSMGGRVNTEAFFGQGTRLTVV.

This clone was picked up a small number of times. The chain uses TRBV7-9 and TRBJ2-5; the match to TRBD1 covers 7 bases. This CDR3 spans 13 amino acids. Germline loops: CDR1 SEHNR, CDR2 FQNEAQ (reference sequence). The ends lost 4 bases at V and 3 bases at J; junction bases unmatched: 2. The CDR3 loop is CASSSGTEETQYF. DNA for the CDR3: TGTGCCAGCAGCTCCGGGACAGAAGAGACCCAGTACTTC.

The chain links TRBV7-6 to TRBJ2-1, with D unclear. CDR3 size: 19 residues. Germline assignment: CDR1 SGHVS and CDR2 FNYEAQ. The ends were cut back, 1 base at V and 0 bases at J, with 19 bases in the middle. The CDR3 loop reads CASSLVPEAASSSYNEQFF. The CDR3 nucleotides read TGTGCCAGCAGCTTAGTTCCTGAGGCGGCCTCGAGCTCCTACAATGAGCAGTTCTTC.

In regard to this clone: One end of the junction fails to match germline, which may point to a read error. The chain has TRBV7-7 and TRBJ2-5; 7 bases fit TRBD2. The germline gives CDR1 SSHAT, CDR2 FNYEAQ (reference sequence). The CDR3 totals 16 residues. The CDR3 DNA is TGTGCTAGCAGTCCTAGCGGTATGGGAGGCCGAGAGACCCAGTACTTC. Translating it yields CASSPSGMGGRETQYF.

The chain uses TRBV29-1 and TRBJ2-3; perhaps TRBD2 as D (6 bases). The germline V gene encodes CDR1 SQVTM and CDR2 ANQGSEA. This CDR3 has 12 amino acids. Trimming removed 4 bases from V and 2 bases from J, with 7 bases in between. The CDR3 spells CSVGGVTDTQYF. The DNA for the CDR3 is TGCAGCGTTGGCGGGGTCACAGATACGCAGTATTTT.

CDR3 bases: TGCGCCAGCACCTTACTAGCGGGAGCCAACTACGAGCAGTACTTC. It specifies CASTLLAGANYEQYF. The chain combines TRBV5-1 with TRBJ2-7, with 11 bases fitting TRBD2. The ends lost 6 bases at V and 3 bases at J; junction bases unmatched: 8. The CDR3 runs 15 residues. Germline V gives CDR1 SGHRS, CDR2 YFSETQ.

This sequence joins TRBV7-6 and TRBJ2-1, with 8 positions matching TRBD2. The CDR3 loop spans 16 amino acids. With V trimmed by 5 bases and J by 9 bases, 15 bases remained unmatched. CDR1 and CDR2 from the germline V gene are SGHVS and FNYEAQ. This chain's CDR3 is CASSPLGTSVAGEQFF. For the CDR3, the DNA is TGTGCCAGCAGCCCATTAGGGACTAGTGTAGCCGGTGAGCAGTTCTTC. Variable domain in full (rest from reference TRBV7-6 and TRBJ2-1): GAGVSQSPRYKVTKRGQDVALRCDPISGHVSLYWYRQALGQGPEFLTYFNYEAQQDKSGLPNDRFSAERPEGSISTLTIQRTEQRDSAMYRCASSPLGTSVAGEQFFGPGTRLTVL.

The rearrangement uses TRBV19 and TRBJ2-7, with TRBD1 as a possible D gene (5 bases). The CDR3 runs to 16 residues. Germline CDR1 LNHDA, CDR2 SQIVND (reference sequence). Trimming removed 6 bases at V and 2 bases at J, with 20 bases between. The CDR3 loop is CASSTGSRARTYEQYF. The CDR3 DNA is TGTGCCAGTAGCACCGGCTCCAGGGCAAGGACCTACGAGCAGTACTTC.

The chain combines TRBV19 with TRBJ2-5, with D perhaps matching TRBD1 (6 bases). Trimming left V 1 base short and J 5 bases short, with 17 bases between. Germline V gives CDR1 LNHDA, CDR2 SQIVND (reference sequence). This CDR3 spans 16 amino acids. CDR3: CASSIVGQIDGETQYF. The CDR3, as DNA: TGTGCCAGTAGTATAGTAGGACAGATCGATGGTGAGACCCAGTACTTC. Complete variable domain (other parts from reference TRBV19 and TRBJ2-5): DGGITQSPKYLFRKEGQNVTLSCEQNLNHDAMYWYRQDPGQGLRLIYYSQIVNDFQKGDIAEGYSVSREKKESFPLTVTSAQKNPTAFYLCASSIVGQIDGETQYFGPGTRLLVL.

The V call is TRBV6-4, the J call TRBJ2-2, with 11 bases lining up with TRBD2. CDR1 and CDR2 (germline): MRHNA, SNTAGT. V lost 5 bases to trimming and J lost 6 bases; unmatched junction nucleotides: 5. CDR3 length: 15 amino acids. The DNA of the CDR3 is TGTGCCAGCAGTACACTAGCGGGAGAATCCGGGGAGCTGTTTTTT. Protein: CASSTLAGESGELFF.

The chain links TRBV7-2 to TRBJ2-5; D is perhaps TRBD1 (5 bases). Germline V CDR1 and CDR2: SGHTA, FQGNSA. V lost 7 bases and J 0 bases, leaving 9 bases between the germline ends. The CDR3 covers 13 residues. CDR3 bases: TGTGCCAGCACCAGGGCGTACCAAGAGACCCAGTACTTC. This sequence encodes CASTRAYQETQYF. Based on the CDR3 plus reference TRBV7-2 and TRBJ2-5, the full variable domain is GAGVSQSPSNKVTEKGKDVELRCDPISGHTALYWYRQSLGQGLEFLIYFQGNSAPDKSGLPSDRFSAERTGGSVSTLTIQRTQQEDSAVYLCASTRAYQETQYFGPGTRLLVL.

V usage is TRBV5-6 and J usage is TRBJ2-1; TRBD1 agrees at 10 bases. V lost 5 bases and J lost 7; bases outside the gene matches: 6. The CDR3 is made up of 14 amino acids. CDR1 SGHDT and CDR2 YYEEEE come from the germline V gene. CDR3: CASSPGQGLNEQFF. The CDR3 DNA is TGTGCCAGCAGTCCGGGACAGGGGTTGAATGAGCAGTTCTTC.

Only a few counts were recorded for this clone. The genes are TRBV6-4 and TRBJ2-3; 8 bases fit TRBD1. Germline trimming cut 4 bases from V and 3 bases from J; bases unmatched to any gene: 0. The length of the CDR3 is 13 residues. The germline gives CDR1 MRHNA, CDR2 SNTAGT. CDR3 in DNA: TGTGCCAGCAGTGGGACAGGGACAGATACGCAGTATTTT. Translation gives CASSGTGTDTQYF.

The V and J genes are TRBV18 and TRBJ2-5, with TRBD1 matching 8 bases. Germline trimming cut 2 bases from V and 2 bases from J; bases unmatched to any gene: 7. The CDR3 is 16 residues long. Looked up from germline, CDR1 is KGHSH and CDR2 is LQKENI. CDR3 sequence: CASSPWGQASQETQYF. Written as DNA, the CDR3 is TGTGCCAGCTCACCATGGGGACAGGCCTCACAAGAGACCCAGTACTTC.